This entry describes one T cell receptor (beta chain). Measured with immunoSEQ multiplex PCR; TCRdb has only the in-frame clones, and not every one. Of about 210,000 clones listed, approximately 91% are singletons. Germline CDR1 DFQATT, CDR2 SNEGSKA (reference sequence). The V end lost 6 bases, the J end lost 7 bases, and 12 bases lay between the germline ends. The CDR3 is made up of 11 amino acids. These data belong to a study of blood T cell repertoires in COVID-19. Study at large: Acute-phase and convalescent COVID-19 samples originated in the United States, Italy and Spain. The cDNA or gDNA used as material had been derived from T cells, B-cell-depleted T cells, or PBMCs.

Sequenced: peripheral blood. The chain combines TRBV20-1 with TRBJ1-1; no clear D gene. The clonotype originates from a middle-aged woman with acute or convalescent COVID-19. CDR3 protein: CSAYTRSEAFF. The CDR3 DNA is TGCAGTGCCTATACCCGGAGTGAAGCTTTCTTT.